The clone carrying this T cell receptor beta chain was observed a handful of times. The source of the sample is a study of blood T cells in healthy people across ages. Using a J-beta primer mix together with a sample-barcoded 5' primer, a second PCR was run for roughly 6 to 12 cycles. Paired-end reads containing CDR3 totaled no fewer than 2.5 million for each sample. MiXCR was run by TCRdb on the 5' RACE reads, yielding one entry per CDR3 protein. Here the sample spans over 1,200,000 distinct CDR3 sequences, 45% to 70% being singletons. Material for sequencing was blood. The TCR comes from a man aged 18 to 29 in good health.

The CDR3 loop is CASSPSGGPYEQYF. CDR3 nucleotide sequence: TGTGCCAGCAGCCCTTCCGGGGGCCCCTACGAGCAGTACTTC. V is TRBV14 and J is TRBJ2-7; perhaps D is TRBD1 or TRBD2 (6 bases each). V was clipped by 4 bases and J by 2 bases, with 12 bases between them. Germline CDR1 SGHDN, CDR2 FVKESK. The CDR3 has 14 residues.